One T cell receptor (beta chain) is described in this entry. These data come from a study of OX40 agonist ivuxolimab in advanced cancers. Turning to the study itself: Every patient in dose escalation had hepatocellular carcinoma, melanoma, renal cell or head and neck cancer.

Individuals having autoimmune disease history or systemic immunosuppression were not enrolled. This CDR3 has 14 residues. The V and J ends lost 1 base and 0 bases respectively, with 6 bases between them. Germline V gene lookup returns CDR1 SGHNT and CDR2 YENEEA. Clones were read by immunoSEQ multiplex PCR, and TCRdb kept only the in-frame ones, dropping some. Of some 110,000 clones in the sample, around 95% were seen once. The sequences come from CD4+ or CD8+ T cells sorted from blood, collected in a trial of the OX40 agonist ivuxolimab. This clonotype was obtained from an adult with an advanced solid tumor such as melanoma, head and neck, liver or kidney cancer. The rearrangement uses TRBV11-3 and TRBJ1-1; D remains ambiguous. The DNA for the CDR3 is TGTGCCAGCAGCTTAGGTGGAGTGAACACTGAAGCTTTCTTT. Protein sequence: CASSLGGVNTEAFF.